This T cell receptor (beta chain) was documented in a study of pediatric ulcerative colitis. Study results and limitations: Acute severe colitis showed lower rectal diversity from clonal expansions. No controls had the two rectal clonotypes shared by ulcerative colitis patients.

One to two pinch biopsies were taken from the rectum during colonoscopy. Before the diagnostic colonoscopy, ulcerative colitis patients were free of immunosuppressive medication. Sequencing was at survey level. The assay was immunoSEQ multiplex PCR, and TCRdb's table has in-frame clones only and misses some. The profile shows 20,000 to 30,000 clones, roughly 70% of them singletons. There are a few counts of this clone. Its antigen is undetermined. V was shortened by 6 bases and J by 1 base, with 9 bases between the two germline ends. CDR3 size: 14 residues. CDR1 is ENHRY and CDR2 is SYGVKD in the germline V gene.

This chain connects TRBV10-3 to TRBJ2-2; D is unresolved. Sequencing was done on a sample of gut tissue. This TCR was sampled from a boy between 10 and 17 years old with severe ulcerative colitis. In DNA, the CDR3 is TGTGCCATCAGGACCGCTGGGAACACCGGGGAGCTGTTTTTT. It codes for CAIRTAGNTGELFF.